This T cell receptor beta chain is from a study of pediatric ulcerative colitis. Study-wide findings and caveats: Total lymphocyte DNA, not sorted subsets, was the template.

As for this clone: Antigen unknown.

The rectum was sampled with one to two pinch biopsies at colonoscopy. The data were produced by immunoSEQ multiplex PCR, yet TCRdb's version contains in-frame clones alone and is incomplete. The data hold 40,000 to 60,000 clones, with under 80% observed a single time. V lost 3 bases and J 0 bases, leaving 11 bases between the germline ends. CDR1 LNHDA and CDR2 SQIVND come from the germline V gene (reference sequence). CDR3 length: 15 residues. This TCR was recovered from a girl under 18 with moderate ulcerative colitis. Sequencing input: gut tissue. The genes are TRBV19 and TRBJ1-2; D is ambiguous. This CDR3 is CASSMTGSANYGYTF. CDR3 DNA sequence: TGTGCCAGTAGTATGACGGGGTCAGCTAACTATGGCTACACCTTC.